These T cell receptor beta chains were read from a single sample in a study of cytomegalovirus exposure and HLA in healthy donors. Assay: immunoSEQ multiplex PCR; the TCRdb copy retains only in-frame clones and omits some. The sample has 110,000 to 150,000 clones; 60% to 80% are singletons. The sequencing input was PBMCs. These receptors all stem from a woman aged 25 to 39 in good health and CMV-seronegative. Both conserved end residues are part of each CDR3.

>TRBV28|TRBJ1-3
CASSLRLGSGNTIYF
>TRBV28|TRBJ2-5
CASSFYQVQGETQYF
>TRBV21-1|TRBJ1-5
CASSSKDRDQPQHF
>TRBV6-1|TRBJ2-1
CASRTSGGFYNEQFF
>TRBV5-1|TRBJ2-1
CASSLEASPENEQFF
>TRBV19|TRBJ2-1
CASSIWTGEQFF
>TRBV7-2|TRBJ2-7
CASSLEYRSSYEQYF
>TRBV4-1|TRBJ2-5
CASSFRVTLKRRETQYF
>TRBV29-1|TRBJ1-1
CSGGAGWGMDTEAFF
>TRBV2|TRBJ2-5
CASSAGEETQYF
>TRBV7-9|TRBJ1-2
CASSPGRDRGNYGYTF
>TRBV11-2|TRBJ2-7
CASSLAQVSYEQYF
>TRBV21-1|-
CASSKVWPGGETGGPHEQYF